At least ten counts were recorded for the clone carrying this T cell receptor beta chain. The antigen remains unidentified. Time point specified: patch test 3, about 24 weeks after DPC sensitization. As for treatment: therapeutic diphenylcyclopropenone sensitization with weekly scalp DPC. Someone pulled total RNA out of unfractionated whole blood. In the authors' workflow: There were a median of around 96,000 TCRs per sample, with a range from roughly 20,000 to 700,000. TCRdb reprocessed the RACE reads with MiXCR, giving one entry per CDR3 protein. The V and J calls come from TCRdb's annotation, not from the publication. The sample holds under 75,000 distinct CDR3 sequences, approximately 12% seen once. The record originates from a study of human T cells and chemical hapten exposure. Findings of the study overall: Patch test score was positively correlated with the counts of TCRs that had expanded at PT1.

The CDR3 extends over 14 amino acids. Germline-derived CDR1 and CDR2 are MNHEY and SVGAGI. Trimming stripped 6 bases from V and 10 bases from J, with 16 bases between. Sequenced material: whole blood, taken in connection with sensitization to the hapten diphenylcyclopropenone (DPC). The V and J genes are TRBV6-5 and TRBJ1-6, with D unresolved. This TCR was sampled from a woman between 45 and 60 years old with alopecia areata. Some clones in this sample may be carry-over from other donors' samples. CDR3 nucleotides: TGTGCCAGCAGCCTCCGGAGCGGAGGGTCACCCCTCCACTTT. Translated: CASSLRSGGSPLHF.